This T cell receptor (beta chain) originates from a study of T cells after yellow fever vaccination (dated by TCRdb to the late 2010s). In the study overall: The SMART-Seq v4 Ultra Low Input RNA kit was used to prepare libraries from fractions with low cell numbers. To follow T-cell clones before and after primary and booster YFV17D yellow fever vaccination, bulk TCR alpha and beta repertoires were sequenced over time. Two healthy male donors made up the cohort, one aged 18 to 29 years and the other aged 30 to 40 years. Blood was drawn at multiple timepoints before and after primary and secondary immunization, with bulk PBMC replicates and cell subsets isolated. Study-wide findings and limitations: The study included only a couple of donors, which limits how far the findings can be generalized. A small share of clonotypes was detected in both CD4 and CD8 compartments, with the overlap likely arising from convergent recombination. After the booster, most clones that had expanded after primary vaccination were detected again (about 97% of CD4 and over 75% of CD8), suggesting broad maintenance of memory. Compared with the primary T-cell response, the secondary T-cell response was weaker but faster, peaking on day 5 rather than day 15. Because abundant contaminating clonotypes from the bulk population could be contained in FACS-sorted repertoires, computational filtering was required.

The CDR3 goes from the cysteine to the phenylalanine over 16 residues. Just the 48-base CDR3 DNA is kept, in frame starting at base 1. V and J are trimmed by 5 bases and 7 bases, and the gene matches miss 8 bases of the junction. From the germline V gene (reference sequence), CDR1 is SEHNR and CDR2 is FQNEAQ. TCR cDNA was synthesized by 5'RACE template switching, which introduced a universal primer site and unique molecular identifiers. Priming for cDNA synthesis came from both the TCR alpha and TCR beta constant segments. Library amplification involved two PCR steps, and the second step added sample barcodes and sequencing adapters. Libraries were sequenced on Illumina HiSeq 2500 (2x100 bp) or NovaSeq (2x150 bp). In the original analysis: MIGEC was used to demultiplex reads and collapse the reads into UMI consensus sequences, and MiXCR was used for V(D)J alignment. Clonotypes responding to the vaccine were identified with edgeR on replicate PBMC samples, with the criteria of FDR below 0.01 and a log2 fold change above 5 up to day 15. Bulk clonotypes were assigned CD4 or CD8 identity according to which sequenced CD4 or CD8 repertoire held them at higher abundance. TCRdb handled the public reads itself, with Q25 trimming in fastp and clone calling in MiXCR, and kept productive beta chains. Identical CDR3 proteins give one entry, which carries the most common genes and DNA. The V and J calls here are based on TCRdb, not the publication. The sample data list about 550,000 distinct CDR3 sequences, and 15% to 20% of these were observed just once. Roughly an eighth of the sample goes to the ten largest clones.

Sample treatment or condition, as interpreted from the label and publication: live attenuated yellow fever vaccine strain. At each blood-draw timepoint, two biological replicates of bulk PBMCs were obtained. A standard Ficoll-Paque protocol was used to isolate PBMCs from peripheral blood. TriZol was used to extract RNA from bulk PBMCs, from CD4 and CD8 fractions, and from dextramer-positive and dextramer-negative fractions. This clonotype came up many times. Which antigen it targets is not known. One base away there is no much larger clone; base qualities are not given. The chain is made from TRBV7-9 and TRBJ1-6, and 10 junction bases match TRBD1. This specimen consisted of PBMCs, obtained 15 days after the yellow fever booster vaccination. The clonotype was recovered from a man aged 25-45 years who received the YFV17D yellow fever vaccine. The CDR3 has the sequence CASSPQLGQGNSPLHF. The DNA reads as follows: TGTGCCAGCAGCCCGCAGTTGGGACAGGGGAATTCACCCCTCCACTTT.